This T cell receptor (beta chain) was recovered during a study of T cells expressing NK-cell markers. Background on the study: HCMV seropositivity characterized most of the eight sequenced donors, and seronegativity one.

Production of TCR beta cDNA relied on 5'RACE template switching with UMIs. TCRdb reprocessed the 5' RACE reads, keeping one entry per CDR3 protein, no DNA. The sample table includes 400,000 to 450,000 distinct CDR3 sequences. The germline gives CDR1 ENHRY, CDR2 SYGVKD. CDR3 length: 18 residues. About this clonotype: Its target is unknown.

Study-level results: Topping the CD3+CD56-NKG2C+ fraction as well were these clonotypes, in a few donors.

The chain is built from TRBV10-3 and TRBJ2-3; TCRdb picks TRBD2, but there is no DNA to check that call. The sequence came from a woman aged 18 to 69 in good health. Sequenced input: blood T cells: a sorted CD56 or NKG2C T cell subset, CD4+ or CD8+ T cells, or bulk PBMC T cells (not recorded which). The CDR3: CAISEPLGLAGGADTQYF.